Each of the 6 T cell receptor beta chains below was sequenced from the same sample in a study of T cells expressing NK-cell markers. Using the 5' RACE reads, TCRdb records one entry per CDR3 protein without DNA. Its table lists some 280,000 distinct CDR3 sequences. Sequenced input: blood T cells: a sorted CD56 or NKG2C T cell subset, CD4+ or CD8+ T cells, or bulk PBMC T cells (not recorded which). These receptors were collected from a man between 18 and 29 years old in good health.

This chain connects TRBV11-2 to TRBJ2-7; as DNA is missing, the TRBD2 call by TCRdb cannot be tested. Germline loops: CDR1 SGHAT, CDR2 FQNNGV. The CDR3 totals 18 residues. CDR3 sequence: CASSRVGLAGASAYEQYF.

This chain connects TRBV11-2 to TRBJ2-5; TCRdb's assignment of TRBD1 cannot be checked, as there is no DNA. The CDR3 is made up of 16 amino acids. The germline gives CDR1 SGHAT, CDR2 FQNNGV. Here the CDR3 reads CASSSPRDPGTETQYF.

The CDR3: CASSIVGGQRRHRGNEQFF. This rearrangement joins TRBV19 to TRBJ2-1; TCRdb returns TRBD2, unconfirmable since there is no DNA. Germline V gene data show CDR1 as LNHDA and CDR2 as SQIVND (reference sequence). The CDR3 extends over 19 amino acids. Looking up the rest from reference TRBV19 and TRBJ2-1 gives the full variable domain: DGGITQSPKYLFRKEGQNVTLSCEQNLNHDAMYWYRQDPGQGLRLIYYSQIVNDFQKGDIAEGYSVSREKKESFPLTVTSAQKNPTAFYLCASSIVGGQRRHRGNEQFFGPGTRLTVL.

The genes are TRBV5-5 and TRBJ1-1; TCRdb proposes TRBD1, but this gene call is untestable without DNA. Germline assignment: CDR1 SGHKS and CDR2 YYEKEE (reference sequence). The CDR3 has 14 amino acids. CDR3 residues: CASTVQGGDTEAFF. Together with reference TRBV5-5 and TRBJ1-1, the CDR3 gives the full variable domain: DAGVTQSPTHLIKTRGQQVTLRCSPISGHKSVSWYQQVLGQGPQFIFQYYEKEERGRGNFPDRFSARQFPNYSSELNVNALLLGDSALYLCASTVQGGDTEAFFGQGTRLTVV.

This CDR3 reads CASSFRASGTSTDTQYF. The chain combines TRBV12-3 or TRBV12-4 with TRBJ2-3. The CDR3 is made up of 17 amino acids.

The chain joins TRBV7-2 to TRBJ2-7; TCRdb proposes TRBD2, but this gene call is untestable without DNA. Germline V gene lookup returns CDR1 SGHTA and CDR2 FQGNSA. CDR3 size: 15 residues. CDR3 amino acids: CASSLVSGPSYEQYF.